Listed below are T cell receptor beta chains from one sample, sequenced in a study of ipilimumab plus nivolumab after autologous stem cell transplantation. Sequencing was performed with immunoSEQ multiplex PCR; in TCRdb, only in-frame clones are kept and a portion is missing. This table holds about 84,000 clones, nearly 85% found once. The source material was PBMCs, sampled in a trial of ipilimumab plus nivolumab as post-transplant consolidation. All receptors come from a male donor with diffuse large B-cell lymphoma. The CDR3 runs from the conserved cysteine through the conserved F or W. A D gene is named only where the DNA matches it firmly. Some rows have no size entry. The others give once, few or many, or a class for an expanded clone.

cdr3_aa cdr3_nt clone_size d_call j_call v_call
CASSRQGAGYGYTF TGCGCCAGCAGCCGACAGGGGGCTGGCTATGGCTACACCTTC NA TRBD1 TRBJ1-2 TRBV5-1
CASSSQGSGYNSPLHF TGTGCCAGCAGCTCGCAGGGTTCTGGCTATAATTCACCCCTCCACTTT NA NA TRBJ1-6 TRBV7-2
CASSQAGQGYEKLFF TGCGCCAGCAGCCAAGCAGGTCAGGGTTATGAAAAACTGTTTTTT NA NA TRBJ1-4 TRBV4-1
CASSVRGNQETQYF TGTGCCAGCAGCGTCCGGGGAAACCAAGAGACCCAGTACTTC NA NA TRBJ2-5 TRBV9
CASTVGGLSYNEQFF TGCGCCAGCACGGTGGGGGGCCTCTCCTACAATGAGCAGTTCTTC NA NA TRBJ2-1 TRBV5-1
CASSPQQGSPLHF TGTGCCAGCAGTCCGCAACAGGGTTCACCCCTCCACTTT NA NA TRBJ1-6 TRBV27
CASSSGQGRGEQYF TGTGCCAGCAGCTCGGGACAGGGGCGAGGAGAGCAGTACTTC NA TRBD1 TRBJ2-7 TRBV7-6
CASSPAAGATEAFF TGCGCCAGCAGCCCAGCGGCCGGGGCCACTGAAGCTTTCTTT NA NA TRBJ1-1 TRBV10-1
CASSTDRTSGANVLTF TGTGCCAGCAGCACCGACAGGACCTCTGGGGCCAACGTCCTGACTTTC NA NA TRBJ2-6 TRBV9
CASSRDSYGYTF TGTGCCAGCAGTCGGGACAGCTATGGCTACACCTTC once TRBD1 TRBJ1-2 TRBV2
CASSEAPVTYEQYF TGTGCCAGCAGTGAAGCGCCAGTTACCTACGAGCAGTACTTC NA NA TRBJ2-7 TRBV2
CASSPQGAHNEQFF TGTGCCAGCTCACCGCAGGGGGCGCACAATGAGCAGTTCTTC NA TRBD1 TRBJ2-1 TRBV18
CASTTGGFPGYTF TGTGCCAGCACCACCGGCGGCTTTCCTGGCTACACCTTC NA NA TRBJ1-2 TRBV6-5
CSVTTGDYGTEAFF TGCAGCGTTACGACAGGGGATTATGGCACTGAAGCTTTCTTT NA TRBD1 TRBJ1-1 TRBV29-1
CASSDRDRVGGYTF TGTGCCAGCAGTGACCGGGACAGGGTGGGAGGCTACACCTTC NA TRBD1 TRBJ1-2 TRBV2
CASSRWTGGLNSPLHF TGTGCCAGCAGTCGTTGGACAGGGGGCCTAAATTCACCCCTCCACTTT NA TRBD1 TRBJ1-6 TRBV28
CASSFGTGGYEQYF TGTGCCAGCAGTTTCGGGACAGGGGGGTACGAGCAGTACTTC NA TRBD1 TRBJ2-7 TRBV27
CASSFPTGGTEAFF TGTGCCAGCAGCTTCCCGACCGGCGGGACTGAAGCTTTCTTT NA NA TRBJ1-1 TRBV11-2
CASMKDLGHQETQYF TGTGCCAGCATGAAAGACTTGGGCCACCAAGAGACCCAGTACTTC few NA TRBJ2-5 TRBV27
CASSLGGTGGVYGYTF TGTGCCAGCAGCTTAGGCGGAACAGGGGGAGTATATGGCTACACCTTC NA TRBD1 TRBJ1-2 TRBV7-2
CASSDTGIQNTEAFF TGTGCCAGCAGCGACACTGGGATACAGAACACTGAAGCTTTCTTT NA NA TRBJ1-1 TRBV5-6
CASSKGLVSDPISNQPQHF TGTGCCAGCAGCAAAGGGCTAGTGTCCGACCCTATAAGCAATCAGCCCCAGCATTTT NA NA TRBJ1-5 TRBV21-1
CASSQVVRDRQFF TGTGCCAGCAGCCAAGTGGTACGGGATAGGCAGTTCTTC NA NA TRBJ2-1 TRBV14
CATTSSYNSPLHF TGTGCTACCACAAGCTCCTATAATTCACCCCTCCACTTT NA NA TRBJ1-6 TRBV10-3
CASGGGFGNTEAFF TGTGCCAGCGGAGGGGGGTTCGGGAACACTGAAGCTTTCTTT NA NA TRBJ1-1 TRBV2
CASSSTGTSRDTQYF TGTGCCAGCAGCTCCACCGGGACTAGTCGGGATACGCAGTATTTT NA TRBD2 TRBJ2-3 TRBV11-2
CASFSPNRVGGYTF TGTGCCAGCTTCTCACCAAACAGGGTCGGCGGCTACACCTTC NA NA TRBJ1-2 TRBV6-5
CASTKTSGANQETQYF TGCGCCAGCACCAAGACTAGCGGGGCGAACCAAGAGACCCAGTACTTC few TRBD2 TRBJ2-5 TRBV5-1
CASSAPGQGGGELFF TGTGCCAGCAGCGCGCCGGGACAGGGGGGCGGGGAGCTGTTTTTT once TRBD1 TRBJ2-2 TRBV9
CAWSVPSSGHEKLFF TGTGCCTGGAGTGTACCTAGTTCAGGGCATGAAAAACTGTTTTTT NA NA TRBJ1-4 TRBV30
CASSKDSIYTEAFF TGTGCCAGCAGCAAAGACAGTATCTACACTGAAGCTTTCTTT NA NA TRBJ1-1 TRBV5-4
CASTREAFF TGTGCCAGCACGCGAGAAGCTTTCTTT NA NA TRBJ1-1 TRBV27
CASSPGDRVLWGYTF TGTGCCAGCAGTCCGGGGGACAGGGTATTGTGGGGCTACACCTTC once TRBD1 TRBJ1-2 TRBV28
CASSHGTSGGAWQETQYF TGTGCCAGCAGCCACGGGACTAGCGGGGGGGCTTGGCAAGAGACCCAGTACTTC NA TRBD2 TRBJ2-5 TRBV7-2
CAWRWAHTDTQYF TGTGCCTGGAGATGGGCACACACAGATACGCAGTATTTT NA NA TRBJ2-3 TRBV30
CATGERTDLRAAFF TGTGCCACCGGGGAGCGGACGGACTTAAGAGCAGCTTTCTTT NA NA TRBJ1-1 TRBV10-3
CASSQEPVSEAFF TGCGCCAGCAGCCAAGAGCCCGTTTCTGAAGCTTTCTTT NA NA TRBJ1-1 TRBV4-1
CAWYGGETQYF TGTGCCTGGTATGGCGGAGAGACCCAGTACTTC NA NA TRBJ2-5 TRBV30
CASRDSRANYGYTF TGTGCCAGCCGGGACTCGAGAGCTAACTATGGCTACACCTTC few NA TRBJ1-2 TRBV27
CASSLRSGAFPSTDTQYF TGCGCCAGCAGCTTGAGATCGGGGGCGTTCCCTAGCACAGATACGCAGTATTTT NA NA TRBJ2-3 TRBV5-1
CASRQDPLPAFF TGTGCCAGCAGGCAGGATCCCTTACCGGCTTTCTTT NA NA TRBJ1-1 TRBV21-1
CASSTQGAYGYTF TGTGCCAGCAGCACGCAGGGGGCTTATGGCTACACCTTC NA TRBD1 TRBJ1-2 TRBV11-2
CASSLGTGQGAYEQYF TGTGCCAGCAGCTTAGGGACGGGGCAGGGGGCCTACGAGCAGTACTTC NA TRBD1 TRBJ2-7 TRBV11-2
CASSQERGETQYF TGTGCCAGCAGCCAAGAAAGGGGAGAGACCCAGTACTTC NA NA TRBJ2-5 TRBV4-2
CASSPRTSAAHEQFF TGTGCCAGCAGCCCCCGGACTAGCGCGGCGCATGAGCAGTTCTTC NA TRBD2 TRBJ2-1 TRBV9
CASSQVPGTSGGRSSYEQYF TGTGCCAGCAGCCAAGTTCCCGGGACTAGCGGGGGCCGCAGCTCCTACGAGCAGTACTTC NA TRBD2 TRBJ2-7 TRBV4-2
CASSVGRNQETQYF TGTGCCAGCAGCGTAGGAAGAAACCAAGAGACCCAGTACTTC NA NA TRBJ2-5 TRBV11-3
CASSYSEAGLSYEQYF TGTGCCAGCAGTTACTCTGAGGCGGGGCTTTCCTACGAGCAGTACTTC NA NA TRBJ2-7 TRBV6-5
CASGGRQYSYEQYF TGTGCCAGCGGAGGCCGACAGTACTCCTACGAGCAGTACTTC once NA TRBJ2-7 TRBV7-2
CASRTEQETQYF TGCGCCAGCAGGACAGAACAAGAGACCCAGTACTTC NA NA TRBJ2-5 TRBV5-1
CASNPSRGFYEQYF TGTGCCAGCAACCCATCCCGGGGTTTCTACGAGCAGTACTTC NA NA TRBJ2-7 TRBV11-2
CASSRTPGQMNTEAFF TGTGCCAGTAGTAGAACTCCGGGACAGATGAACACTGAAGCTTTCTTT NA TRBD1 TRBJ1-1 TRBV19
CASTHLFDRRAEQYF TGCGCCAGCACCCACCTTTTTGACAGGAGGGCCGAGCAGTACTTC NA NA TRBJ2-7 TRBV10-1
CASSRDTSYEQYF TGTGCCAGCAGCCGGGACACATCCTACGAGCAGTACTTC NA NA TRBJ2-7 TRBV2
CASSDGWRPQYF TGTGCCAGCAGTGATGGGTGGAGACCCCAGTACTTC NA NA TRBJ2-5 TRBV6-1